The 21 T cell receptor beta chains presented below share a single source sample, sequenced in a study of T cells in tumors after PD-1 blockade. TCRdb's table, derived via immunoSEQ multiplex PCR, lists solely in-frame clones and lacks some. Here the sample spans about 48,000 clones, roughly 80% being singletons. The material sequenced was PBMCs, taken before anti-PD-1 treatment. The origin of the receptors is a human donor with basal cell carcinoma.

The genes are TRBV13 and TRBJ2-7; 9 bases align to TRBD1. This CDR3 spans 16 amino acids. Germline lookup yields CDR1 PRHDT and CDR2 FYEKMQ (reference sequence). V lost 6 bases and J lost 5; bases outside the gene matches: 14. The CDR3: CASRGTGTTFGNEQYF. CDR3 in DNA: TGTGCCAGCAGAGGGACAGGGACCACTTTCGGAAACGAGCAGTACTTC.

The chain carries TRBV5-1 and TRBJ2-7; 10 positions match TRBD2. V shed 0 bases, J shed 6 bases, and the junction held 18 bases outside the gene matches. Germline-derived CDR1 and CDR2 are SGHRS and YFSETQ. The CDR3 length is 19 residues. The CDR3 protein is CASSLVSSGGLRGGSEQYF. The DNA for the CDR3 is TGCGCCAGCAGCTTGGTGTCTAGCGGGGGCTTACGTGGGGGCTCCGAGCAGTACTTC.

The V and J genes are TRBV5-4 and TRBJ2-1; 7 bases match TRBD2. The CDR3 runs 17 residues. Germline V gives CDR1 SGHNT, CDR2 YYREEE (reference sequence). V lost 0 bases and J lost 4; bases outside the gene matches: 10. DNA of the CDR3: TGTGCCAGCAGCTTGGAGGGCTTGGGCGGGGGTTACAATGAGCAGTTCTTC. Protein product: CASSLEGLGGGYNEQFF. The full variable domain, with the rest looked up from reference TRBV5-4 and TRBJ2-1, is ETGVTQSPTHLIKTRGQQVTLRCSSQSGHNTVSWYQQALGQGPQFIFQYYREEENGRGNFPPRFSGLQFPNYSSELNVNALELDDSALYLCASSLEGLGGGYNEQFFGPGTRLTVL.

This chain connects TRBV6-6 to TRBJ1-6; D not certain. Germline V CDR1 and CDR2: MNHNY, SVGAGI (reference sequence). There are 15 residues in the CDR3. Deletions cut 6 bases from V and 7 bases from J, with 16 bases between. DNA for the CDR3: TGTGCCAGCAGGGGAGAGGGTCTCGGGAATTCACCCCTCCACTTT. This gives the protein CASRGEGLGNSPLHF.

V gene TRBV7-9 combines with J gene TRBJ1-1; 7 bases line up with TRBD1. From germline, CDR1 is SEHNR and CDR2 FQNEAQ (reference sequence). The CDR3 covers 15 residues. Germline trimming cut 4 bases from V and 3 bases from J; bases unmatched to any gene: 8. CDR3 coding DNA: TGTGCCAGCAGCTCCCGAGGCAGGGGGGACACTGAAGCTTTCTTT. Translation: CASSSRGRGDTEAFF.

This chain links TRBV3-1 (or the pseudogene TRBV3-2) with TRBJ2-5; D possibly corresponds to TRBD1 (5 bases). From germline, CDR1 is LGHDT and CDR2 YNNKEL (reference sequence). The CDR3 length is 14 residues. Trimming removed 4 bases from V and 4 bases from J, with 13 bases in between. This chain's CDR3 is CASSRKGVGETQYF. The CDR3 DNA reads TGTGCCAGCAGCCGAAAAGGGGTGGGAGAGACCCAGTACTTC.

The chain employs TRBV5-4 and TRBJ2-1; 9 nucleotides match TRBD2. Unmatched junction bases numbered 2, after V lost 2 bases and J lost 2 bases. Germline V gives CDR1 SGHNT, CDR2 YYREEE (reference sequence). The CDR3 has 15 residues. CDR3 in amino acids: CASSFGGGAYNEQFF. The CDR3 DNA is TGTGCCAGCAGCTTTGGCGGGGGGGCCTACAATGAGCAGTTCTTC.

The chain employs TRBV6-2 or TRBV6-3 and TRBJ2-1; 9 nucleotides line up with TRBD1. The CDR3 sequence is 13 residues long. V gave up 2 bases and J gave up 14 bases; unmatched junction bases: 7. Germline values: CDR1 MNHEY, CDR2 SVGEGT. CDR3 protein: CASSYGGQGRKFF. As DNA, the CDR3 is TGTGCCAGCAGTTACGGGGGACAGGGCCGGAAGTTCTTC.

The chain uses TRBV7-2 and TRBJ2-1; D possibly corresponds to TRBD2 (5 bases). Germline CDR1 reads SGHTA; CDR2 reads FQGNSA. This CDR3 spans 15 amino acids. V was trimmed by 3 bases and J by 3 bases, leaving 12 bases between them. DNA of the CDR3: TGTGCCAGCAGCTTGGACTCCCCGAGCTACAATGAGCAGTTCTTC. Translation: CASSLDSPSYNEQFF.

Relative to its sample, this clone is medium-sized. The chain joins TRBV3-1 (or the pseudogene TRBV3-2) to TRBJ1-6; D remains unclear. Germline V gene sequence: CDR1 LGHDT, CDR2 YNNKEL (reference sequence). The CDR3 covers 14 residues. Deletions cut 0 bases from V and 11 bases from J, with 11 bases between. The CDR3 protein is CASSQEGGWTPLHF. The DNA of the CDR3 is TGTGCCAGCAGCCAAGAAGGTGGGTGGACACCCCTCCACTTT.

The chain joins TRBV2 to TRBJ1-2; tentative D call: TRBD1 (6 bases). Germline V gene data show CDR1 as SNHLY and CDR2 as FYNNEI. The CDR3 is made up of 13 amino acids. Trimming shortened V by 2 bases and J by 8 bases, and 12 bases separated the two germline ends. CDR3 DNA sequence: TGTGCCAGCAGTGAATTTGGACAGTTAGGCTACACCTTC. Translation gives CASSEFGQLGYTF.

V usage is TRBV6-4 and J usage is TRBJ2-3; the match to TRBD2 covers 11 bases. Germline CDR1 reads MRHNA; CDR2 reads SNTAGT. The CDR3 contains 17 residues. After removal of 0 bases from V and 4 bases from J, the junction contained 6 bases not matched to a gene. The chain's CDR3 is CASSDSSSGGGADTQYF. In DNA, the CDR3 is TGTGCCAGCAGTGACTCGAGTAGCGGGGGGGGTGCAGATACGCAGTATTTT.

The chain employs TRBV6-1 and TRBJ2-1; D gene unclear. Deletions cut 0 bases from V and 14 bases from J, with 11 bases between. The CDR3 totals 12 residues. CDR1 is MNHNS and CDR2 is SASEGT in the germline V gene. The CDR3 is CASSEAGGVEFF. CDR3 bases: TGTGCCAGCAGTGAAGCGGGTGGAGTCGAGTTCTTC.

This clone was recorded only once. The chain couples TRBV6-5 to TRBJ2-7; 10 nucleotides line up with TRBD1. The ends lost 5 bases at V and 7 bases at J; junction bases unmatched: 5. This CDR3 region has 13 residues. Looked up from germline, CDR1 is MNHEY and CDR2 is SVGAGI. The CDR3 sequence is CASSRQGAHEQYF. The DNA of the CDR3 is TGTGCCAGCAGTAGACAGGGGGCGCATGAGCAGTACTTC.

V gene TRBV9 combines with J gene TRBJ2-3; D possibly uses TRBD1 or TRBD2 (5 bases each). V was shortened by 0 bases and J by 1 base, with 9 bases between the two germline ends. Germline V CDR1 and CDR2: SGDLS, YYNGEE. This CDR3 contains 15 residues. CDR3: CASSVVGDGTDTQYF. CDR3 nucleotide sequence: TGTGCCAGCAGCGTAGTGGGGGACGGCACAGATACGCAGTATTTT.

The chain links TRBV7-8 to TRBJ2-2; 8 positions agree with TRBD1. CDR3 length equals 18 residues. CDR1 SGHVS and CDR2 FQNEAQ come from the germline V gene. V dropped 5 bases and J dropped 2; count of bases not matched to a gene: 13. The CDR3 here is CASSPDRGPQSNTGELFF. In DNA form, the CDR3 reads TGTGCCAGCAGCCCCGACAGGGGTCCTCAAAGTAACACCGGGGAGCTGTTTTTT.

The gene calls are TRBV6-4 and TRBJ1-1; the D is unclear. Germline CDR1 reads MRHNA; CDR2 reads SNTAGT. Trimming removed 2 bases from V and 0 bases from J, with 4 bases in between. The CDR3 runs to 13 residues. In DNA, the CDR3 is TGTGCCAGCAGTGACGATATGAACACTGAAGCTTTCTTT. Translation gives CASSDDMNTEAFF.

The rearrangement links TRBV7-2 to TRBJ2-3, with a tentative D call TRBD1 (6 bases). V was shortened by 1 base and J by 4 bases, with 6 bases between the two germline ends. The length of the CDR3 is 13 residues. Germline values: CDR1 SGHTA, CDR2 FQGNSA. CDR3 nucleotide sequence: TGTGCCAGCAGCTTAGGGGGGCCAGATACGCAGTATTTT. This codes for CASSLGGPDTQYF.

This clone was counted once. The chain has TRBV21-1 and TRBJ1-1; the D call of TRBD1 is as the table states it, not checked on the DNA. TRBV21-1 has pseudogene status. CDR3 size: 14 residues. This CDR3 reads CASSPSSRGTEAFF. CDR3 bases: TGTGCCAGCAGCCCCTCCAGCAGGGGGACTGAAGCTTTCTTT.

This clone was counted once. The CDR3 region has the DNA TGTGCCAGCTCACCTACCGGTTACGAGCAGTACTTC. Amino acid sequence: CASSPTGYEQYF. V gene TRBV18 combines with J gene TRBJ2-7; D not certain. This CDR3 contains 12 residues. Trimming removed 3 bases from V and 4 bases from J, with 7 bases in between. CDR1 is KGHSH, CDR2 LQKENI, per germline.

The V and J genes are TRBV19 and TRBJ2-3, with D perhaps TRBD1 or TRBD2 (5 bases each). Per germline, CDR1 LNHDA and CDR2 SQIVND (reference sequence). The CDR3 totals 16 residues. V lost 6 bases to trimming and J lost 0 bases, with 16 bases between them. The CDR3 loop reads CASRDWGRTSTDTQYF. CDR3 nucleotides: TGTGCCAGTAGGGATTGGGGCCGGACTAGCACAGATACGCAGTATTTT.